This T cell receptor (beta chain) was identified during a study of blood T cells in healthy people across ages. The use of a sample-barcoded 5' primer and a J-beta primer mix characterized a second PCR of about 6 to 11 cycles. MiXCR was run by TCRdb on the 5' RACE reads, yielding one entry per CDR3 protein. This table has hundreds of thousands of distinct CDR3 sequences, 45% to 60% appearing once. Notes on the study in general: Unsorted PBMC input precluded a conclusive naive versus antigen-experienced comparison.

The germline gives CDR1 DFQATT, CDR2 SNEGSKA (reference sequence). The CDR3 length is 15 residues. The J segment lost 5 bases and the V segment lost 1 base, leaving 5 bases of the junction unmatched. This clonotype turned up a few times. Its specificity is unknown. The sample taken for sequencing was blood. This chain links TRBV20-1 with TRBJ2-3; 11 bases line up with TRBD2. This clonotype was sampled from a woman older than 75 in good health. The CDR3 bases are TGCAGTGCTAGAGGTAGCGGGGGGGCAATAGATACGCAGTATTTT. It yields the protein CSARGSGGAIDTQYF.